The clone carrying this T cell receptor (beta chain) came up a few times. Antigen specificity is unknown. The germline V and J ends were trimmed by 10 bases and 5 bases, with 12 bases remaining between them. Germline CDR1 MDHEN, CDR2 SYDVKM. The CDR3 contains 13 residues. The sample belongs to a study of vaccination and CD4 T cells after COVID-19. Treatment noted: approximately 9-day PBMC culture with coronavirus spike peptide pools or control peptides (ViraFEST assay). Those CD4+ T cells from the unexposed donor predate the COVID-19 pandemic (2011-2018). Sequence data for DNA of cultured CD4+ T cells were generated by the Oncomine TCR Beta short-read assay. The source of extracted genomic DNA was cultured CD4+ T cells. TCRdb analysed the PCR reads with MiXCR anew, one entry per CDR3 protein. Of about 9,700 distinct CDR3 sequences in the sample, approximately 44% are singletons; the top ten hold roughly an eighth.

This clonotype originated in a human donor in good health. Sequenced material: CD4+ T cells from blood, cultured in vitro. The chain links TRBV28 to TRBJ1-6, with D unclear. This CDR3 is CATKAFHNSPLHF. In DNA, the CDR3 is TGTGCCACCAAGGCTTTCCATAATTCACCCCTCCACTTT.